This T cell receptor (beta chain) was identified in a study of T cell changes during pregnancy in multiple sclerosis. The table came from immunoSEQ multiplex PCR; TCRdb's copy has only in-frame clones and leaves some out. This table has about 22,000 clones, more than 75% appearing once. Germline V gene data show CDR1 as LGHNA and CDR2 as YSLEER. The V end was cut by 0 bases, the J end by 5 bases, with 23 bases between. There are 18 residues in the CDR3. This chain uses TRBV4-3 with TRBJ2-7, with D possibly matching TRBD2 (5 bases). The sequence derives from a female donor with multiple sclerosis, enrolled in a pregnancy study. The sequences come from CD8+ T cells from peripheral blood mononuclear cells, collected before pregnancy. CDR3 DNA sequence: TGCGCCAGCAGCCAAGAAGGAGGAGCCCAAATAGCGACGGACGAGCAGTACTTC. Translated, it gives CASSQEGGAQIATDEQYF.